These 26 T cell receptor beta chains were all obtained from the same sample, sequenced in a study of regulatory T cells in long-lasting Graves disease. Arm-PCR of CDR3 regions and iRepertoire HTBI primers were the basis on which TCR beta libraries were built. Each CDR3 protein is one row after TCRdb ran MiXCR on the multiplex PCR reads. Of 680,000 or so distinct CDR3 sequences in the sample, approximately 15% were seen once. Documented time point: newly diagnosed GD, antithyroid drugs for less than 3 months. RNA isolated from PBMCs was used to make the TCR library. These same records also appear under a second study, on T cells in Graves' hyperthyroidism and ophthalmopathy.

The source material was peripheral blood mononuclear cells (PBMCs), sampled at new diagnosis, from a patient treated with antithyroid drugs. The receptors were gathered from a woman under 40 with Graves disease.

This chain uses TRBV4-1 with TRBJ1-5; possible D gene TRBD1, 5 bases. This CDR3 comprises 15 residues. V shed 1 base and J shed 2 bases, with 9 bases lying between them. From germline, CDR1 is MGHRA and CDR2 YSYEKL. CDR3 sequence: CASSQAVGGNQPQHF. The CDR3 DNA is TGCGCCAGCAGCCAAGCGGTGGGGGGCAATCAGCCCCAGCATTTT.

The gene calls are TRBV19 and TRBJ2-5, with 10 nucleotides matching TRBD2. This CDR3 region has 15 residues. CDR1 and CDR2 (germline): LNHDA, SQIVND (reference sequence). V gave up 8 bases and J gave up 0 bases; unmatched junction bases: 6. CDR3 in DNA: TGTGCCAGTTCTACTAGCGGGACTTACCAAGAGACCCAGTACTTC. Encoded protein: CASSTSGTYQETQYF. The entire variable domain, with the rest obtained from reference TRBV19 and TRBJ2-5, is as follows: DGGITQSPKYLFRKEGQNVTLSCEQNLNHDAMYWYRQDPGQGLRLIYYSQIVNDFQKGDIAEGYSVSREKKESFPLTVTSAQKNPTAFYLCASSTSGTYQETQYFGPGTRLLVL.

V and J are TRBV5-6 and TRBJ1-1, with unresolved D. Germline CDR1 and CDR2: SGHDT and YYEEEE. Trimming stripped 2 bases from V and 7 bases from J, with 6 bases between. The CDR3 runs 11 residues. Here the CDR3 reads CASSLRDEAFF. The CDR3 region has the DNA TGTGCCAGCAGCTTAAGGGATGAAGCTTTCTTT.

Note on this clonotype: A much more abundant neighbour one base away suggests this may be a read error. The V gene is TRBV7-2, the J gene TRBJ2-7, with a weak D call TRBD1 (5 bases). Per the germline V gene, CDR1 is SGHTA and CDR2 is FQGNSA. The CDR3 sequence is 15 residues long. CDR3 in amino acids: CACSQRSWGAYEQYF. For the CDR3, the DNA is TGTGCCTGCAGCCAACGCTCGTGGGGCGCCTACGAGCAGTACTTC. Variable domain in full (rest from reference TRBV7-2 and TRBJ2-7): GAGVSQSPSNKVTEKGKDVELRCDPISGHTALYWYRQSLGQGLEFLIYFQGNSAPDKSGLPSDRFSAERTGGSVSTLTIQRTQQEDSAVYLCACSQRSWGAYEQYFGPGTRLTVT.

This clonotype was seen ten or more times. CDR3 nucleotide sequence: TGTGCCAGCAGCTCCCGACTAGTTACAAATGAGCAGTTCTTC. Its translation: CASSSRLVTNEQFF. This chain connects TRBV3-1 to TRBJ2-1, with TRBD2 as a possible D gene (6 bases). V gave up 5 bases and J gave up 7 bases, with 15 bases separating them. In germline, CDR1 is LGHDT, CDR2 YNNKEL (reference sequence). The length of the CDR3 is 14 residues.

This clonotype has at least ten counts. The V and J genes are TRBV2 and TRBJ1-6; D is ambiguous. This CDR3 contains 13 residues. Germline-derived CDR1 and CDR2 are SNHLY and FYNNEI. The V and J ends lost 11 bases and 9 bases respectively, with 17 bases between them. The CDR3 bases are TGTGCCGGTAACACCGACTTGATTTCACCCCTCCACTTT. Its protein is CAGNTDLISPLHF.

The CDR3 sequence: CSAQAVNNSPLHF. CDR3 DNA: TGCAGTGCGCAGGCAGTTAATAATTCACCCCTCCACTTT. V is TRBV20-1 and J is TRBJ1-6, with D hard to call. The CDR3 runs to 13 residues. Deletions cut 6 bases from V and 5 bases from J, with 11 bases between. CDR1 is DFQATT, CDR2 SNEGSKA, per germline (reference sequence).

This clonotype was detected ten times or more. The chain has TRBV6-1 and TRBJ2-7; TRBD1 aligns across 9 bases. The junction had 9 bases not matched to a gene; V was cut back by 6 bases and J by 9 bases. The CDR3 is 13 amino acids. CDR1 and CDR2 from the germline V gene are MNHNS and SASEGT. The CDR3 nucleotides are TGTGCCAGCAGCCCGGGACAGGGCTTAGGGCAGTACTTC. The encoded protein is CASSPGQGLGQYF.

This clonotype was counted a few times. The rearrangement uses TRBV6-4 and TRBJ2-2; the D call may be TRBD1 or TRBD2 (5 bases each). Germline V gene lookup returns CDR1 MRHNA and CDR2 SNTAGT. Trimming left V 1 base short and J 7 bases short, with 7 bases between. The CDR3 is made up of 13 amino acids. The CDR3 DNA is TGTGCCAGCAGTGACTGGGACGGCGGGGAGCTGTTTTTT. Translation gives CASSDWDGGELFF.

The chain is built from TRBV6-1 and TRBJ1-2; D unresolved. The CDR3 totals 15 residues. The germline V gene encodes CDR1 MNHNS and CDR2 SASEGT. Trimming left V 6 bases short and J 2 bases short, with 16 bases between. The CDR3 here is CASSPPSMGNYGYTF. The CDR3 DNA reads as TGTGCCAGCAGCCCCCCCTCTATGGGGAACTATGGCTACACCTTC.

V usage is TRBV18 and J usage is TRBJ2-7; TRBD1 agrees at 7 bases. In germline, CDR1 is KGHSH, CDR2 LQKENI. The CDR3 runs 13 residues. With V trimmed by 8 bases and J by 6 bases, 10 bases remained unmatched. The CDR3 DNA sequence: TGTGCCAGCCTGGAGCAGGGGGTCGCCGAGCAGTACTTC. Translating it yields CASLEQGVAEQYF. The full variable domain, completed using reference TRBV18 and TRBJ2-7, is NAGVMQNPRHLVRRRGQEARLRCSPMKGHSHVYWYRQLPEEGLKFMVYLQKENIIDESGMPKERFSAEFPKEGPSILRIQQVVRGDSAAYFCASLEQGVAEQYFGPGTRLTVT.

The rearrangement uses TRBV6-2 or TRBV6-3 and TRBJ1-2, with 10 bases identical to TRBD1. Germline values: CDR1 MNHEY, CDR2 SVGEGT. CDR3 length equals 16 residues. The V gene end was trimmed by 1 base and the J gene end by 2 bases; junction bases not matched to a gene: 4. The CDR3 spells CASSYFRDRGNYGYTF. CDR3 nucleotides: TGTGCCAGCAGTTACTTCCGGGACAGGGGCAACTATGGCTACACCTTC.

This clonotype has just a few counts. Written as DNA, the CDR3 is TGTGCCACCAGCCAAACCGGGACAGCCTACGAGCAGTACTTC. It translates to CATSQTGTAYEQYF. The chain couples TRBV15 to TRBJ2-7, with 7 bases identical to TRBD1. Germline CDR1 reads LNHNV; CDR2 reads YYDKDF (reference sequence). Trimming at V came to 5 bases and at J to 2 bases, leaving 6 bases not matched to a gene. The CDR3 spans 14 residues.

This clonotype has just a few counts. V usage is TRBV9 and J usage is TRBJ2-3; 11 bases match TRBD2. V lost 0 bases, J lost 3 bases, and 6 bases stayed unmatched. CDR1 is SGDLS, CDR2 YYNGEE, per germline. The length of the CDR3 is 17 residues. The CDR3 nucleotides are TGTGCCAGCAGCGTAGCAGGTAGCGGGAGGGAAACAGATACGCAGTATTTT. Translating gives CASSVAGSGRETDTQYF. Full variable domain (outside the CDR3, taken from reference TRBV9 and TRBJ2-3): DSGVTQTPKHLITATGQRVTLRCSPRSGDLSVYWYQQSLDQGLQFLIQYYNGEERAKGNILERFSAQQFPDLHSELNLSSLELGDSALYFCASSVAGSGRETDTQYFGPGTRLTVL.

CDR3 bases: TGTGCCAGCAGCCTAAGTACAGGGACCAGCTCCGAGCAGTACTTC. Amino acids: CASSLSTGTSSEQYF. The V call is TRBV7-9, the J call TRBJ2-7, with a weak D call TRBD1 (6 bases). The V end was cut by 5 bases, the J end by 6 bases, with 20 bases between. The CDR3 contains 15 residues. In germline, CDR1 is SEHNR, CDR2 FQNEAQ (reference sequence). Full variable domain (outside the CDR3, taken from reference TRBV7-9 and TRBJ2-7): DTGVSQNPRHKITKRGQNVTFRCDPISEHNRLYWYRQTLGQGPEFLTYFQNEAQLEKSRLLSDRFSAERPKGSFSTLEIQRTEQGDSAMYLCASSLSTGTSSEQYFGPGTRLTVT.

The rearrangement uses TRBV7-6 and TRBJ1-1; D possibly corresponds to TRBD1 (5 bases). The CDR3 is 15 amino acids. CDR1 is SGHVS, CDR2 FNYEAQ, per germline. Trimming cost V 5 bases and J 2 bases, with 15 bases left between them. This CDR3 reads CASSRLLGDNTEAFF. The CDR3 region has the DNA TGTGCCAGCAGCCGCCTGTTGGGGGACAACACTGAAGCTTTCTTT.

This clonotype was seen a handful of times. The V gene is TRBV6-2 or TRBV6-3, the J gene TRBJ2-7; D possibly matches TRBD1 or TRBD2 (6 bases each). V was cut by 2 bases and J by 4 bases, with 9 bases left in between. The CDR3 is 13 amino acids. Looked up from germline, CDR1 is MNHEY and CDR2 is SVGEGT. The CDR3 region is CASSYEGGYEQYF. CDR3 bases: TGTGCCAGCAGTTACGAGGGGGGTTACGAGCAGTACTTC.

This clonotype was counted at least ten times. The chain uses TRBV20-1 and TRBJ2-1; D gene ambiguous. CDR3 size: 17 residues. The germline V and J ends were trimmed by 6 bases and 6 bases, with 27 bases remaining between them. Germline values: CDR1 DFQATT, CDR2 SNEGSKA (reference sequence). The CDR3 nucleotides read TGCAGTGCCCCCGAGGTGTCGAAGGACCTTCGCTTCAATGAGCAGTTCTTC. Translated: CSAPEVSKDLRFNEQFF.

The table lists this clonotype with many counts. The chain is built from TRBV19 and TRBJ1-5, with 10 bases fitting TRBD1. The CDR3 is 16 residues long. The J segment lost 3 bases and the V segment lost 5 bases, leaving 7 bases of the junction unmatched. CDR1 is LNHDA and CDR2 is SQIVND in the germline V gene (reference sequence). In nucleotides, the CDR3 is TGTGCCAGTAGTCTTAAAGACAGGGGGCTCAATCAGCCCCAGCATTTT. Its protein is CASSLKDRGLNQPQHF. Supplemented by reference TRBV19 and TRBJ1-5, the full variable domain reads DGGITQSPKYLFRKEGQNVTLSCEQNLNHDAMYWYRQDPGQGLRLIYYSQIVNDFQKGDIAEGYSVSREKKESFPLTVTSAQKNPTAFYLCASSLKDRGLNQPQHFGDGTRLSIL.

V gene TRBV10-3 combines with J gene TRBJ1-3; no reliable D call. The CDR3 spans 14 residues. Trimming took 6 bases from V and 0 from J, leaving 9 bases between them. The germline gives CDR1 ENHRY, CDR2 SYGVKD. In DNA, the CDR3 is TGTGCCATCAGCGGAATCGGCTCTGGAAACACCATATATTTT. The encoded protein is CAISGIGSGNTIYF.

The table lists this clonotype with many counts. At one of its ends the junction is not consistent with the germline gene, which may arise from a read error. V gene TRBV28 combines with J gene TRBJ1-1; TRBD1 matches at 11 bases. There are 14 residues in the CDR3. Germline lookup yields CDR1 MDHEN and CDR2 SYDVKM. CDR3 region: CASSLDGQGAEAFF. CDR3 sequence (DNA): TGTGCCAGCAGTTTAGACGGACAGGGGGCTGAGGCTTTCTTT.

This chain connects TRBV30 to TRBJ2-2; 12 nucleotides agree with TRBD2. Trimming removed 4 bases from V and 5 bases from J; junction bases left unmatched: 2. Per the germline V gene, CDR1 is GTSNPN and CDR2 is SVGIG (reference sequence). This CDR3 is 14 amino acids long. This CDR3 reads CAWMTSGRTGELFF. The CDR3 DNA follows: TGTGCCTGGATGACTAGCGGGAGAACCGGGGAGCTGTTTTTT.

The rearrangement joins TRBV20-1 to TRBJ2-4, with TRBD2 identical over 11 bases. Germline-derived CDR1 and CDR2 are DFQATT and SNEGSKA (reference sequence). The CDR3 contains 15 residues. V lost 3 bases and J lost 7; bases outside the gene matches: 8. The DNA of the CDR3 is TGCAGTGCTAGGGGTCCTAGCGGGAGGTTGAACATTCAGTACTTC. It yields the protein CSARGPSGRLNIQYF.

The chain couples TRBV28 to TRBJ2-7; the match to TRBD1 covers 9 bases. Germline V gives CDR1 MDHEN, CDR2 SYDVKM. The junction had 14 bases not matched to a gene; V was cut back by 6 bases and J by 2 bases. This CDR3 is built from 17 residues. This chain's CDR3 is CASSPIQDRGFPYEQYF. The CDR3 bases are TGTGCCAGCAGCCCCATTCAGGACAGGGGATTCCCCTACGAGCAGTACTTC.

The gene calls are TRBV10-3 and TRBJ2-1; 8 nucleotides align to TRBD2. Trimming at V came to 11 bases and at J to 6 bases, leaving 9 bases not matched to a gene. CDR3 length: 13 residues. The V gene's germline CDR1 is ENHRY and CDR2 SYGVKD. The CDR3 nucleotides read TGTGCCGTCGGGGAGCGGGAGCTCAATGAGCAGTTCTTC. It specifies CAVGERELNEQFF.

The rearrangement joins TRBV28 to TRBJ2-7; 10 bases fit TRBD2. The germline V gene has CDR1 MDHEN and CDR2 SYDVKM. The CDR3 covers 14 residues. J was trimmed by 6 bases and V by 7 bases; bases with no gene match: 9. The CDR3 region is CASILSGRGAEQYF. The CDR3 bases are TGTGCCAGCATCCTGAGCGGGAGGGGCGCCGAGCAGTACTTC.